These 13 T cell receptor beta chains share one sample of origin, sequenced in a study of blood T cell repertoires in COVID-19. Data came from immunoSEQ multiplex PCR; TCRdb stores just in-frame clones and leaves some out. The sample includes about 73,000 clones, 70% to 80% seen only once; the top ten take 2% to 2.5%. The sequenced sample was peripheral blood. Every receptor here comes from a man between 65 and 85 years old with COVID-19, enrolled during active disease.

The rearrangement uses TRBV4-2 and TRBJ1-4, with 8 bases that match TRBD1. The V segment lost 0 bases and the J segment 7 bases; nucleotides outside the gene matches: 4. The CDR3 contains 15 residues. Germline V gene lookup returns CDR1 LGHNA and CDR2 YNFKEQ. CDR3 bases: TGTGCCAGCAGCCAAGATGACAGGGGACTTGAAAAACTGTTTTTT. It yields the protein CASSQDDRGLEKLFF.

Points on this clone: The sample holds other DNA sequences that translate to the same CDR3. The chain uses TRBV19 and TRBJ1-6, with 7 bases matching TRBD1. This CDR3 spans 14 amino acids. Germline lookup yields CDR1 LNHDA and CDR2 SQIVND (reference sequence). V lost 6 bases to trimming and J lost 8 bases; unmatched junction nucleotides: 7. DNA of the CDR3: TGTGCCAGTAGCATTACAGGGGAGGATTCACCCCTCCACTTT. Amino acids: CASSITGEDSPLHF.

This clone was seen a single time. CDR3 sequence reads: CASSLKDSGRVTNTGELFF. As DNA, the CDR3 is TGTGCCAGCAGCTTAAAAGACTCGGGCAGGGTGACGAACACCGGGGAGCTGTTTTTT. This chain joins TRBV7-3 and TRBJ2-2, with a possible D match to TRBD1 (5 bases). The germline V gene has CDR1 SGHTA and CDR2 FQGTGA. This CDR3 region has 19 residues. Trimming shortened V by 1 base and J by 0 bases, and 18 bases separated the two germline ends.

This sequence joins TRBV15 and TRBJ1-6, with D possibly matching TRBD1 (5 bases). Germline lookup yields CDR1 LNHNV and CDR2 YYDKDF (reference sequence). The CDR3 contains 16 residues. V was pared by 0 bases and J by 7 bases, with 13 bases between. The CDR3 DNA reads TGTGCCACCAGCAGAGAGGTGACAGATAGAAATTCACCCCTCCACTTT. Amino acids: CATSREVTDRNSPLHF.

The chain couples TRBV11-2 to TRBJ2-3; 14 nucleotides line up with TRBD2. The CDR3 is made up of 15 amino acids. V dropped 1 base and J dropped 6; count of bases not matched to a gene: 0. Germline V gene lookup returns CDR1 SGHAT and CDR2 FQNNGV. This CDR3 reads CASSLGLAGGDTQYF. Written as DNA, the CDR3 is TGTGCCAGCAGCTTAGGACTAGCGGGAGGGGATACGCAGTATTTT.

The chain is built from TRBV28 and TRBJ2-1; TRBD2 matches 10 bases. The CDR3 extends over 15 amino acids. Germline CDR1 MDHEN, CDR2 SYDVKM. Trimming at V came to 5 bases and at J to 7 bases, leaving 8 bases not matched to a gene. CDR3 nucleotides: TGTGCCAGCAGTCCAGATAGCGGGAGGTCGAATGAGCAGTTCTTC. Amino acids: CASSPDSGRSNEQFF.

V usage is TRBV19 and J usage is TRBJ1-5, with 7 nucleotides matching TRBD1. CDR3 length equals 13 residues. The V gene end was trimmed by 10 bases and the J gene end by 6 bases; junction bases not matched to a gene: 9. Germline lookup yields CDR1 LNHDA and CDR2 SQIVND (reference sequence). CDR3 nucleotides: TGTGCCACTTCCGACAGGGTAGGTCAGCCCCAGCATTTT. Translating gives CATSDRVGQPQHF.

This chain connects TRBV7-2 to TRBJ2-7, with 9 positions matching TRBD1. V was clipped by 3 bases and J by 1 base; unmatched bases: 1. CDR1 is SGHTA, CDR2 FQGNSA, per germline. The CDR3 spans 14 residues. The chain's CDR3 is CASSFGQGSYEQYF. CDR3 coding DNA: TGTGCCAGCAGCTTCGGACAGGGGTCCTACGAGCAGTACTTC.

This clone was seen only a few times. The chain recombines TRBV7-2 with TRBJ1-1; TRBD1 might be the D (6 bases). CDR3 length: 15 residues. Trimming stripped 2 bases from V and 2 bases from J, with 12 bases between. CDR1 and CDR2 (germline): SGHTA, FQGNSA. The CDR3 DNA reads TGTGCCAGCAGCTTATCGGCAGGGGAAAACACTGAAGCTTTCTTT. It specifies CASSLSAGENTEAFF.

A few counts support this clone. The rearrangement links TRBV7-9 to TRBJ2-1; weak D call: TRBD2 (7 bases). This CDR3 has 16 residues. From germline, CDR1 is SEHNR and CDR2 FQNEAQ (reference sequence). V lost 5 bases and J lost 7, with 21 bases in between. The CDR3 bases are TGTGCCAGCAGCCCTCGGTACAGGGAGGGGACTAATGAGCAGTTCTTC. Protein product: CASSPRYREGTNEQFF. The variable domain in full, with the rest retrieved from reference TRBV7-9 and TRBJ2-1, is DTGVSQNPRHKITKRGQNVTFRCDPISEHNRLYWYRQTLGQGPEFLTYFQNEAQLEKSRLLSDRFSAERPKGSFSTLEIQRTEQGDSAMYLCASSPRYREGTNEQFFGPGTRLTVL.

This clone turned up a few times. The chain carries TRBV29-1 and TRBJ2-3; 9 bases are shared with TRBD1. The CDR3 totals 13 residues. CDR1 and CDR2 (germline): SQVTM, ANQGSEA. V lost 7 bases and J lost 5; bases outside the gene matches: 7. The CDR3 loop is CSGEGQGKDTQYF. CDR3 DNA sequence: TGCAGCGGGGAGGGACAGGGAAAAGATACGCAGTATTTT.

The rearrangement links TRBV7-2 to TRBJ1-4; no reliable D call. From germline, CDR1 is SGHTA and CDR2 FQGNSA. V was pared by 10 bases and J by 0 bases, with 9 bases between. The CDR3 is made up of 13 amino acids. The CDR3 nucleotides read TGTGCCACCCGACTTGCAACTAATGAAAAACTGTTTTTT. Amino acid sequence: CATRLATNEKLFF.

V usage is TRBV24-1 and J usage is TRBJ1-2; perhaps TRBD1 as D (6 bases). This CDR3 spans 14 amino acids. Trimming stripped 4 bases from V and 4 bases from J, with 12 bases between. From germline, CDR1 is KGHDR and CDR2 SFDVKD. The CDR3 loop reads CATSETTGSYGYTF. The CDR3 nucleotides read TGTGCCACCAGTGAAACTACAGGGTCCTATGGCTACACCTTC.